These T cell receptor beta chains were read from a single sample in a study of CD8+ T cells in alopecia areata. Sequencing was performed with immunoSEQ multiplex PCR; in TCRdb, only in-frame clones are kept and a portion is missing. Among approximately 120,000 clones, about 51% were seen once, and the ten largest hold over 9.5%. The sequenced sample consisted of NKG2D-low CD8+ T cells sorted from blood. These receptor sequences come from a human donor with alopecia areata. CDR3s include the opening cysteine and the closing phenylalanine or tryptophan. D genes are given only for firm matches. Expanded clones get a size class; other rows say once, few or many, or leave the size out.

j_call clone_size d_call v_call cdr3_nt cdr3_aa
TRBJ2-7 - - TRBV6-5 TGTGCCAGCAGTTACTCGAGGAGCTCCTACGAGCAGTACTTC CASSYSRSSYEQYF
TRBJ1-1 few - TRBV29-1 TGCAGCGTTGACAGGGGTGCTGAAGCTTTCTTT CSVDRGAEAFF
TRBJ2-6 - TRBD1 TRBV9 TGTGCCAGCAGCGGAAAGACAGGGAGTTTGGCTGGGGCCAACGTCCTGACTTTC CASSGKTGSLAGANVLTF
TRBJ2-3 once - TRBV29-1 TGCAGCGTTGGGTGGACTAGCACAGATACGCAGTATTTT CSVGWTSTDTQYF
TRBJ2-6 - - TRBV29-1 TGCAGCGCACTTGGATCCGGGGCCAACGTCCTGACTTTC CSALGSGANVLTF
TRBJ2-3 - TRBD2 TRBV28 TGTGCCAGCAGCTCCCTACTAGCGGGAGGTGGAGATACGCAGTATTTT CASSSLLAGGGDTQYF
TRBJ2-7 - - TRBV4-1 TGCGCCAGCACCCCAATCCTCGCGGATAACTCCTACGAGCAGTACTTC CASTPILADNSYEQYF
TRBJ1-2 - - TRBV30 TGTGCCTGGAAGCCGGACTATGGCTACACCTTC CAWKPDYGYTF
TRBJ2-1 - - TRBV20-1 TGCAGTGCCCCCCTTTACAATGAGCAGTTCTTC CSAPLYNEQFF
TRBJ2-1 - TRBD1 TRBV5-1 TGCGCCAGCAGCCGGGACAGCAGCTCCTACAATGAGCAGTTCTTC CASSRDSSSYNEQFF
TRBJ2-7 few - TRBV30 TGTGCCTGGGAACCGCGCGCCGACGAGCAGTACTTC CAWEPRADEQYF
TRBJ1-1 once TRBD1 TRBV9 TGTGCCAGCAAGTCAGGGGGTACTGAAGCTTTCTTT CASKSGGTEAFF
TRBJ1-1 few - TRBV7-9 TGTGCCACCGTCGAAACCCCGAACACTGAAGCTTTCTTT CATVETPNTEAFF
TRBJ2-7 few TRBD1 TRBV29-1 TGCAGCGTTGGACAGGGAAACGAGCAGTACTTC CSVGQGNEQYF
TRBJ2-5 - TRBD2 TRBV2 TGTGCCAGCATTCGGGGTGCGGGAGCACAAGAGACCCAGTACTTC CASIRGAGAQETQYF
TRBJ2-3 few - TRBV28 TGTGCCAGCAACAGCGCTCAAGATACGCAGTATTTT CASNSAQDTQYF
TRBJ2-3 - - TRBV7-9 TGTGCCAGCAGCCCCTCCGAGGGGGGCACAGATACGCAGTATTTT CASSPSEGGTDTQYF
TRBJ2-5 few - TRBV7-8 TGTGCCAGCAGCACCACTAGAGGACAAGAGACCCAGTACTTC CASSTTRGQETQYF
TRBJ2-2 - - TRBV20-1 TGCAGTGCTAGAGTCCTCGGGGAGCTGTTTTTT CSARVLGELFF